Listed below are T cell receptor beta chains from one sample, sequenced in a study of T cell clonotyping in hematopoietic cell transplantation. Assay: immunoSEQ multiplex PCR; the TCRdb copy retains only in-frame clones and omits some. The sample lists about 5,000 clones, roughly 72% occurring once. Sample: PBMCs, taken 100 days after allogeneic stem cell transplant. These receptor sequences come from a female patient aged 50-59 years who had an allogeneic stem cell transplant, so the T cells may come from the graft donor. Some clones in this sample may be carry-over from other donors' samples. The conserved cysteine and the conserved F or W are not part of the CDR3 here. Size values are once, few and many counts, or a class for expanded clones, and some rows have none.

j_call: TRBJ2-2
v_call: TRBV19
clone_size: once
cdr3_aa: ASSLNTGELF

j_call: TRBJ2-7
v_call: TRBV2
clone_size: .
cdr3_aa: ASSEAGEVGYEQY

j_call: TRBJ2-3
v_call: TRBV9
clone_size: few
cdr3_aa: ASSVTAAGWTDTQY

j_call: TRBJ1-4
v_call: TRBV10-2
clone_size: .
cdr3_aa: ASRDLLPNEKLF

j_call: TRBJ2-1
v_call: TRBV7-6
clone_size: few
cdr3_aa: ASSPGTGPYNEQF

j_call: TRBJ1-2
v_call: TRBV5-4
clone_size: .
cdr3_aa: ASSLIRGVDGYT

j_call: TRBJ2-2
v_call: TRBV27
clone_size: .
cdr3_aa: ASSLPTGELF

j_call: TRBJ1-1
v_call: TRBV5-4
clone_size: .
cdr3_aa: ASTRGAEAF

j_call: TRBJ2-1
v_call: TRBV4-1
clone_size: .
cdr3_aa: ASSQVIGSNNEQF

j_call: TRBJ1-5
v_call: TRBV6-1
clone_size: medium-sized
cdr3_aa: ASNIGQGLNQPQH

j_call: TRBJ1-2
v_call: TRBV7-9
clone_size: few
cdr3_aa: ASSPLALGYGYT

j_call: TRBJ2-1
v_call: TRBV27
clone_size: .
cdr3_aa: ASSSTAIVAYNEQF

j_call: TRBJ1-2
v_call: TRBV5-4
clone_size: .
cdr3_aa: DSSLPGADYGYT

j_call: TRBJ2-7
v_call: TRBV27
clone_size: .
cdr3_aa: ASKGGAGISYEQY

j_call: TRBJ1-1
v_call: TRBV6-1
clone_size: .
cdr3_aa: ASSEWGAEAF

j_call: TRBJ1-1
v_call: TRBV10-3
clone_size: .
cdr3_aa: AIRLTGATEAF

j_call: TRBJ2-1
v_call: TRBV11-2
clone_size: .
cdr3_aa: ASSSHPDGEQF

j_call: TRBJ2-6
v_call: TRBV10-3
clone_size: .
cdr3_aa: AISAVDRAGANVLT

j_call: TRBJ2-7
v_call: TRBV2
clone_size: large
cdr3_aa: ASSPAGGFGEQY

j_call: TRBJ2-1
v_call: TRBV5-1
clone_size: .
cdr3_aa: ASSFGTPPNNEQF

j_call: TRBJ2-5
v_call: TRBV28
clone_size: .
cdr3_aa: ASRLIRRAWGQETQY

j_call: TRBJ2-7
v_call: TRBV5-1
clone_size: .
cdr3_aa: ASSRDGLSYEQY

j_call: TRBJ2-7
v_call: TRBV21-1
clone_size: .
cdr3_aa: ASSKASTDSSSYEQY

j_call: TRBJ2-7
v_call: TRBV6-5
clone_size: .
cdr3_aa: ASRGPKYEQY

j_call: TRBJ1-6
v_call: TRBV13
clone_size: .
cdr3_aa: ASSPRQERSYNSPLH

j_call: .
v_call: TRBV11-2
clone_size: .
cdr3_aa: ASSWRRGYEQY

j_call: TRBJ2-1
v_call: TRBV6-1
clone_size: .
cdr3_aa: ASRDWSVNEQF

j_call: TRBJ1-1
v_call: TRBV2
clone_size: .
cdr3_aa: ASKPGGLPEAF

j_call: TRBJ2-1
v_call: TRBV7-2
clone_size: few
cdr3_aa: ASSLVSGPNEQF

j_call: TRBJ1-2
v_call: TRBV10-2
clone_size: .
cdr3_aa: ASSESGQRFYGYT

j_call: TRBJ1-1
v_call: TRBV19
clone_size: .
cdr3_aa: ASSEWTGRFREAF

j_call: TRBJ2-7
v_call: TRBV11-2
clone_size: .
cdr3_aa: ASSLFHPGTGETYEQY

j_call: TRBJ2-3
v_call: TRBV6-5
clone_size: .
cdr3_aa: ASSYKRWYTDTQY

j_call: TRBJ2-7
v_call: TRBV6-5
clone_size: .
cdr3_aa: ASSYSAGQKEQY

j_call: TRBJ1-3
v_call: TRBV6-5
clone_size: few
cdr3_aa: ASSGPSRGNTIY

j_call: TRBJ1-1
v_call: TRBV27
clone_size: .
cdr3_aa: ASSLPSTGMGEAF

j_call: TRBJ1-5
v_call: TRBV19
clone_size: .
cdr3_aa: ASRQYLGGNQPQH

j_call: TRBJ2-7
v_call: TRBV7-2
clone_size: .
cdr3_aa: ASSDSPVRGEQY

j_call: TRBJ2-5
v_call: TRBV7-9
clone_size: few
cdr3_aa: ASSSPGQGASQY

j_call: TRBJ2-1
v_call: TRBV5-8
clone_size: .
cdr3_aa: ASSLLRVPNNEQF

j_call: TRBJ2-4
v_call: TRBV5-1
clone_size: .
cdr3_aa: ASSLGWTQGKNIQY

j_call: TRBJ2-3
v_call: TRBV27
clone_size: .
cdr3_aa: ASSSRGADTQY

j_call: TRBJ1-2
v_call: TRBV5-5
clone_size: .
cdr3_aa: ASSLAGSQLYGYT

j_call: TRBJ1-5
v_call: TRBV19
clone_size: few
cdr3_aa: ASSTGQGNQPQH

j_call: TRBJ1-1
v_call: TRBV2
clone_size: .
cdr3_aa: ASGELIVRRAF

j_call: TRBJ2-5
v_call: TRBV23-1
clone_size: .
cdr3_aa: ASSQSGLARETQY

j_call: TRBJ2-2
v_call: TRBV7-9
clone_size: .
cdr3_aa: ASSISGISAAGELF

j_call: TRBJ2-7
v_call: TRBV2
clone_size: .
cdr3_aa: ASSSVNEQY

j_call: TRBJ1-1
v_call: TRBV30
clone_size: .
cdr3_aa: AWRSGFNTEAF

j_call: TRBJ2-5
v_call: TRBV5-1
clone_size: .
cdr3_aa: ASSLGASGGETQY

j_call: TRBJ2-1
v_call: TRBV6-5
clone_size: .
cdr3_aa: ASRPERYNEQF

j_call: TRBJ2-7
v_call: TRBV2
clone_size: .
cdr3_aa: ASRQGSYEQY

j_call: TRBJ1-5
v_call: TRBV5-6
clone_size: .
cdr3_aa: ASSPGDNQPQH

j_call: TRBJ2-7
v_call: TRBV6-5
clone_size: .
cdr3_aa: ASSPAGGFGEQY

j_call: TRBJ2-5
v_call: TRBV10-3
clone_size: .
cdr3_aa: AIRTSGSMGETQY